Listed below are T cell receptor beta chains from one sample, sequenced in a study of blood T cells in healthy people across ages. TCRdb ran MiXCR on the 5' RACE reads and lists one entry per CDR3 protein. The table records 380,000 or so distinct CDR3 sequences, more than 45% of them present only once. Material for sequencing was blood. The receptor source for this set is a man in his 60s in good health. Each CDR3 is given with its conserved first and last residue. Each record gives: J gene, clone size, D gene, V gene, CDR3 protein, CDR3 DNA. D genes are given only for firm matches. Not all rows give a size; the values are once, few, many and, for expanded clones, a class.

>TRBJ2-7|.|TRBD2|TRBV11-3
CASSISGIHNEQYF
TGTGCCAGCAGCATCAGCGGGATACACAATGAGCAGTACTTC
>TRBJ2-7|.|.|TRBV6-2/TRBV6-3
CASSYSTSGTLSSYEQYF
TGTGCCAGCAGTTATTCGACGTCCGGGACTCTGAGCTCCTACGAGCAGTACTTC
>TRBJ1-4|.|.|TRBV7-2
CASSLIGAGEKLFF
TGTGCCAGCAGCTTAATCGGGGCTGGGGAAAAACTGTTTTTT
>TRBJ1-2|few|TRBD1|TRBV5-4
CASSPDRGPNYGYTF
TGTGCCAGCAGCCCGGACAGGGGTCCTAACTATGGCTACACCTTC
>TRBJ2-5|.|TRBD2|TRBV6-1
CASSEMGGTGWEETQYF
TGTGCCAGCAGTGAAATGGGAGGGACTGGGTGGGAAGAGACCCAGTACTTC
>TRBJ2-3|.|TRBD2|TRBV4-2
CASSQEGSLAGRNTQYF
TGTGCCAGCAGCCAAGAAGGGAGCTTAGCGGGGCGCAATACGCAGTATTTT
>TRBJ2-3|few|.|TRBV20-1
CSAPSLRVSADTQYF
TGCAGTGCCCCTTCCTTGAGGGTTTCGGCAGATACGCAGTATTTT
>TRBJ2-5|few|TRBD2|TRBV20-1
CSAIGGSGATQYF
TGCAGTGCTATTGGGGGTAGCGGGGCGACCCAGTACTTC
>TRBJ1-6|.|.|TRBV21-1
CASSKGLGVCWSSYNSPLHF
TGTGCCAGCAGCAAAGGTCTGGGCGTATGCTGGTCATCCTATAATTCACCCCTCCACTTT
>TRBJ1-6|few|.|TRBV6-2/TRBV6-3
CASSSDMGISPLHF
TGTGCCAGCAGTTCGGACATGGGGATTTCACCCCTCCACTTT
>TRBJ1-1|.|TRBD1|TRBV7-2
CASSRTGLEAFF
TGTGCCAGCAGCCGGACAGGGCTCGAGGCTTTCTTT
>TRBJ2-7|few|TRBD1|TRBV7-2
CASSPDGQGASYEQYF
TGTGCCAGCAGCCCAGATGGACAGGGAGCCTCCTACGAGCAGTACTTC
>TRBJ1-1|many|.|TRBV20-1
CSASEGWGGEAFF
TGCAGTGCTAGCGAGGGTTGGGGAGGCGAAGCTTTCTTT
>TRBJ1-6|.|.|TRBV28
CASRRRGYNSPLHF
TGTGCCAGCCGCCGTCGTGGGTATAATTCACCCCTCCACTTT
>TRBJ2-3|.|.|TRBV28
CASSFIGARTDTQYF
TGTGCCAGCAGTTTTATCGGGGCGAGGACAGATACGCAGTATTTT
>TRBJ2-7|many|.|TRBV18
CASSPNNRDVNEQYF
TGTGCCAGCTCACCAAACAACCGGGACGTCAACGAGCAGTACTTC
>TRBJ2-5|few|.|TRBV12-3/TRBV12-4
CASRAGASQETQYF
TGTGCCAGCAGGGCCGGGGCGTCACAAGAGACCCAGTACTTC
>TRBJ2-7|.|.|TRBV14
CASSPPGHRSYEQYF
TGTGCCAGCAGCCCCCCGGGACACCGCTCCTACGAGCAGTACTTC
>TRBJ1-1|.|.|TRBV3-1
CASSHVATATRNTEAFF
TGTGCCAGCAGCCACGTGGCGACGGCTACAAGGAACACTGAAGCTTTCTTT
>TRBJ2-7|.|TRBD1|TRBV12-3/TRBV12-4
CASSRTGEGYEQYF
TGTGCCAGCAGTCGGACAGGGGAAGGTTACGAGCAGTACTTC
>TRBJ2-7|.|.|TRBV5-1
CASGIGTANYEQYF
TGCGCCAGCGGAATCGGGACTGCCAACTACGAGCAGTACTTC
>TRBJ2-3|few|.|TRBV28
CASSRSFTDTQYF
TGTGCCAGCAGCCGCTCCTTCACAGATACGCAGTATTTT
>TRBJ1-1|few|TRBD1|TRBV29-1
CSVKDRAANTEAFF
TGCAGCGTAAAAGACAGGGCGGCGAACACTGAAGCTTTCTTT
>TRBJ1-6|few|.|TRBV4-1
CASSQIAGQENSPLHF
TGCGCCAGCAGCCAAATAGCCGGGCAGGAGAATTCACCCCTCCACTTT
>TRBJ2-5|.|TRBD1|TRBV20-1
CSAEGQRQETQYF
TGCAGTGCTGAGGGACAGAGACAAGAGACCCAGTACTTC
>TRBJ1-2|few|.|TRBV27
CASSPSAWGGYTF
TGTGCCAGCAGTCCCTCCGCCTGGGGTGGCTACACCTTC
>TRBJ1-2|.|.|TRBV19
CASSIGRPGVNYGYTF
TGTGCCAGTAGTATAGGCAGGCCAGGAGTTAACTATGGCTACACCTTC
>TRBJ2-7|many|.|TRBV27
CASGWGGTSYEQYF
TGTGCCAGCGGGTGGGGCGGGACGTCCTACGAGCAGTACTTC
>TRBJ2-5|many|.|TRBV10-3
CAISEGYKSAETQYF
TGTGCCATCAGTGAGGGCTACAAAAGTGCAGAGACCCAGTACTTC
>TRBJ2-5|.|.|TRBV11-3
CASSPNRDNYNEQYF
TGTGCCAGCAGCCCAAACCGGGACAATTACAATGAGCAGTACTTC
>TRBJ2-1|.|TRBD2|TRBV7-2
CASGIAGGLNEQFF
TGTGCCAGCGGCATAGCGGGAGGCCTCAATGAGCAGTTCTTC
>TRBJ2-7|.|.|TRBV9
CASSVAASYEQYF
TGTGCCAGCAGCGTAGCAGCGTCCTACGAGCAGTACTTC
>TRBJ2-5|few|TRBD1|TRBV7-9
CASGTGQPQETQYF
TGTGCCAGTGGGACAGGGCAGCCCCAAGAGACCCAGTACTTC
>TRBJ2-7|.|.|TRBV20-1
CSAPGSGGYEQYF
TGCAGTGCTCCAGGGTCCGGGGGCTACGAGCAGTACTTC
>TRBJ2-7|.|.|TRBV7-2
CASHDAAASYEQYF
TGTGCCAGCCACGATGCGGCAGCCTCCTACGAGCAGTACTTC
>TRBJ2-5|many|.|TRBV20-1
CSASLRARETQYF
TGCAGTGCTAGTCTCAGGGCAAGGGAGACCCAGTACTTC
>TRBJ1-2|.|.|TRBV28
CASSNRVGYTF
TGTGCCAGCAGCAACAGGGTTGGCTACACCTTC
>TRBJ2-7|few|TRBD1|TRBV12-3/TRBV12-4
CASSLTGGVDEQYF
TGTGCCAGCAGTTTGACAGGGGGTGTCGACGAGCAGTACTTC
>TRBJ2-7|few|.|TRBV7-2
CASSSHPGAQYF
TGTGCCAGCAGCTCCCACCCAGGGGCCCAGTACTTC
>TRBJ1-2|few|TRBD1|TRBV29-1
CSVENRGSYGYTF
TGCAGCGTTGAAAACAGGGGCAGCTATGGCTACACCTTC
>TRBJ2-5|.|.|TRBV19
CASSRGTGDEQYF
TGTGCCAGTAGCCGAGGGACTGGCGATGAGCAGTACTTC
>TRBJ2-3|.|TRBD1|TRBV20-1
CSASARTGFTDTQYF
TGCAGTGCTAGCGCCCGGACAGGGTTCACAGATACGCAGTATTTT
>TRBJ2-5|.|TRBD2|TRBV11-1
CASSSRLAGRQETQYF
TGTGCCAGCAGCTCCCGACTAGCGGGGCGCCAAGAGACCCAGTACTTC
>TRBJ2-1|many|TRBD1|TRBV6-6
CASSLSTGNNEQFF
TGTGCCAGCAGTCTGTCGACAGGGAACAATGAGCAGTTCTTC
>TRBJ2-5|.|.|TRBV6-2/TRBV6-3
CASSYQGGVGYF
TGTGCCAGCAGTTACCAAGGAGGAGTGGGGTACTTC
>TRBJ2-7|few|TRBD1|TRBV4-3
CASSQDHSGQGTYEQYF
TGCGCCAGCAGCCAAGATCATTCGGGACAGGGGACCTACGAGCAGTACTTC
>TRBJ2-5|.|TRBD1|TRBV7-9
CASSFGDRSMQETQYF
TGTGCCAGCAGCTTTGGGGACAGGTCGATGCAAGAGACCCAGTACTTC
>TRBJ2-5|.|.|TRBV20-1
CSGRGDQETQYF
TGCAGTGGTAGGGGGGATCAAGAGACCCAGTACTTC
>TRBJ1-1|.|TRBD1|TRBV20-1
CSARTGTGGTEAFF
TGCAGTGCTAGAACCGGGACAGGGGGGACTGAAGCTTTCTTT
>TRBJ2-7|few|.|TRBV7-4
CASSLRLSSYEQYF
TGTGCCAGCAGCTTGAGGCTCAGCTCCTACGAGCAGTACTTC